These 19 T cell receptor beta chains came from one sample sequenced in a study of radiotherapy plus CTLA-4 blockade in lung cancer. TCRdb's copy holds only in-frame clones and misses some; the assay was immunoSEQ multiplex PCR. The sample lists 30,000 to 35,000 clones, 70% occurring once. This specimen was peripheral blood, taken from a patient treated with radiotherapy plus ipilimumab. The receptors come from a human donor with non-small cell lung cancer who had stable disease on radiotherapy plus ipilimumab.

The V gene is TRBV20-1, the J gene TRBJ2-7; TRBD1 is a possible D gene (5 bases). CDR3 length: 11 residues. With 8 bases removed from V and 2 bases from J, the gap between germline ends came to 10 bases. The germline V gene has CDR1 DFQATT and CDR2 SNEGSKA (reference sequence). CDR3 coding DNA: TGCAGTCCCTTAGGGGCCTACGAGCAGTACTTC. It translates to CSPLGAYEQYF.

The gene calls are TRBV7-9 and TRBJ2-1; 7 bases agree with TRBD2. The CDR3 extends over 18 amino acids. Germline V lookup: CDR1 SEHNR, CDR2 FQNEAQ (reference sequence). Unmatched junction bases numbered 16, after V lost 5 bases and J lost 3 bases. The CDR3 nucleotides are TGTGCCAGCAGCCCCACGACCCCAGCGGGGCCCTACTACAATGAGCAGTTCTTC. Translation: CASSPTTPAGPYYNEQFF.

In its sample, this clone was seen a few times. The CDR3 region is CASSFRSNYEQYF. CDR3 DNA: TGTGCCAGCAGCTTTAGGTCGAACTACGAGCAGTACTTC. V and J are TRBV7-2 and TRBJ2-7; no reliable D call. This CDR3 is built from 13 residues. The germline gives CDR1 SGHTA, CDR2 FQGNSA. V was pared by 3 bases and J by 3 bases, with 9 bases between. The whole variable domain, remainder taken from reference TRBV7-2 and TRBJ2-7, is GAGVSQSPSNKVTEKGKDVELRCDPISGHTALYWYRQSLGQGLEFLIYFQGNSAPDKSGLPSDRFSAERTGGSVSTLTIQRTQQEDSAVYLCASSFRSNYEQYFGPGTRLTVT.

The V and J genes are TRBV29-1 and TRBJ2-5, with TRBD2 matching over 13 bases. This CDR3 contains 17 residues. From germline, CDR1 is SQVTM and CDR2 ANQGSEA. V gave up 8 bases and J gave up 5 bases; unmatched junction bases: 17. The CDR3 region has the DNA TGCAGCACCCTAGGGACTAGCGGGACTAATAGGTGGGAGACCCAGTACTTC. It is translated as CSTLGTSGTNRWETQYF.

The chain is built from TRBV5-1 and TRBJ2-5; D unresolved. From germline, CDR1 is SGHRS and CDR2 YFSETQ. The CDR3 runs to 15 residues. With 3 bases removed from V and 4 bases from J, the gap between germline ends came to 16 bases. In DNA form, the CDR3 reads TGCGCCAGCAGCTCCTCTGGTATCCCCGCAGAGACCCAGTACTTC. Its translation: CASSSSGIPAETQYF.

The chain is built from TRBV4-3 and TRBJ2-3; 10 bases are shared with TRBD1. This CDR3 comprises 18 residues. Germline V gene data show CDR1 as LGHNA and CDR2 as YSLEER. V trimming: 3 bases; J trimming: 3 bases; junction bases outside the gene matches: 12. CDR3 residues: CASSQVTGGGGWTDTQYF. The CDR3 nucleotides are TGCGCCAGCAGCCAGGTGACAGGGGGCGGAGGATGGACAGATACGCAGTATTTT.

The V call is TRBV6-5, the J call TRBJ2-1; D unclear. V was cut by 0 bases and J by 10 bases, with 19 bases left in between. This CDR3 has 16 amino acids. Germline assignment: CDR1 MNHEY and CDR2 SVGAGI. CDR3 nucleotides: TGTGCCAGCAGTTACTCGAGGCCCCCCCTACCGACCGAGCAGTTCTTC. Its translation: CASSYSRPPLPTEQFF.

The chain uses TRBV6-1 and TRBJ1-2, with a tentative D call TRBD1 (5 bases). The CDR3 spans 15 residues. V shed 1 base and J shed 5 bases, with 14 bases lying between them. CDR1 and CDR2 (germline): MNHNS, SASEGT. The CDR3 reads CASSEDDGTPYGYTF. CDR3 DNA: TGTGCCAGCAGTGAAGACGATGGGACTCCTTATGGCTACACCTTC.

The genes are TRBV7-6 and TRBJ2-1, with 7 bases lining up with TRBD2. V shed 5 bases and J 0 bases; nucleotides not matched to a gene: 4. The CDR3 consists of 15 residues. The germline CDR1 and CDR2 sequences are SGHVS and FNYEAQ. This CDR3 is CASSPSGNSYNEQFF. Written as DNA, the CDR3 is TGTGCCAGCAGCCCCAGCGGGAACTCCTACAATGAGCAGTTCTTC.

This sequence joins TRBV27 and TRBJ2-1; D is perhaps TRBD2 (6 bases). This CDR3 has 17 amino acids. Per germline, CDR1 MNHEY and CDR2 SMNVEV (reference sequence). Trimming removed 2 bases at V and 2 bases at J, with 16 bases between. The CDR3 loop is CASSLMFYSGAYNEQFF. CDR3 DNA sequence: TGTGCCAGCAGTTTAATGTTTTATTCGGGAGCCTACAATGAGCAGTTCTTC.

The V call is TRBV19, the J call TRBJ2-5, with no clear D. The CDR3 length is 12 residues. Trimming took 3 bases from V and 5 from J, leaving 7 bases between them. CDR1 is LNHDA, CDR2 SQIVND, per germline (reference sequence). The CDR3 region is CASSIYGETQYF. As DNA, the CDR3 is TGTGCCAGTAGTATTTACGGGGAGACCCAGTACTTC.

In this sample, this clone turned up once. V usage is TRBV2 and J usage is TRBJ2-2, with 9 bases that match TRBD2. Germline lookup yields CDR1 SNHLY and CDR2 FYNNEI. The CDR3 is 16 residues long. V lost 3 bases to trimming and J lost 4 bases; unmatched junction nucleotides: 6. The CDR3 region has the DNA TGTGCCAGCAGTGACCTGCTAGCGGGATCCACCGGGGAGCTGTTTTTT. This translates into CASSDLLAGSTGELFF.

J is TRBJ1-2 and V is TRBV19; TRBD1 is a possible D gene (6 bases). V gave up 4 bases and J gave up 0 bases, with 18 bases separating them. This CDR3 has 17 amino acids. Germline V gene data show CDR1 as LNHDA and CDR2 as SQIVND (reference sequence). The CDR3 nucleotides are TGTGCCAGTAGTACTCCCAGAGGGGGTAATCCTAACTATGGCTACACCTTC. Its translation: CASSTPRGGNPNYGYTF.

The chain employs TRBV6-5 and TRBJ1-5; possible D gene TRBD1, 6 bases. V lost 4 bases to trimming and J lost 2 bases, with 9 bases between them. Germline loops: CDR1 MNHEY, CDR2 SVGAGI. The CDR3 is 14 amino acids. CDR3 sequence reads: CASSFPGGNQPQHF. CDR3 DNA sequence: TGTGCCAGCAGTTTCCCAGGGGGCAATCAGCCCCAGCATTTT.

This clone was counted a single time. The chain links TRBV11-3 to TRBJ2-7, with TRBD2 matching over 8 bases. Per the germline V gene, CDR1 is SGHNT and CDR2 is YENEEA. The J segment lost 5 bases and the V segment lost 3 bases, leaving 6 bases of the junction unmatched. This CDR3 has 14 amino acids. The CDR3 region has the DNA TGTGCCAGCAGCTTGGGCGGGAGGCGTGACGAGCAGTACTTC. Amino acid sequence: CASSLGGRRDEQYF.

This clone showed up just a few times. Written as DNA, the CDR3 is TGTGCCAGCAGCCCGGCGGGAGGAGTTAGCTCCTACGAGCAGTACTTC. It codes for CASSPAGGVSSYEQYF. This chain links TRBV7-8 with TRBJ2-7; 8 bases agree with TRBD2. Germline CDR1 is SGHVS and CDR2 is FQNEAQ. CDR3 size: 16 residues. V lost 5 bases and J lost 0; bases outside the gene matches: 9.

The V and J genes are TRBV4-1 and TRBJ2-1, with 13 bases fitting TRBD2. This CDR3 has 16 residues. The V gene's germline CDR1 is MGHRA and CDR2 YSYEKL. J was trimmed by 7 bases and V by 0 bases; bases with no gene match: 3. CDR3 region: CASSQDRTSGSNEQFF. In DNA form, the CDR3 reads TGCGCCAGCAGCCAAGACCGGACTAGCGGGAGTAATGAGCAGTTCTTC.

The rearrangement links TRBV5-1 to TRBJ2-7, with D perhaps matching TRBD1 (6 bases). V shed 6 bases and J shed 2 bases, with 15 bases lying between them. CDR1 is SGHRS and CDR2 is YFSETQ in the germline V gene. The CDR3 is 14 amino acids. CDR3 loop: CASNRDKHTYEQYF. The CDR3, as DNA: TGCGCCAGCAACCGGGACAAGCATACCTACGAGCAGTACTTC.

The chain has TRBV7-9 and TRBJ2-3; TRBD2 might be the D (7 bases). The V and J ends lost 11 bases and 3 bases respectively, with 18 bases between them. The CDR3 totals 14 residues. Germline values: CDR1 SEHNR, CDR2 FQNEAQ (reference sequence). CDR3 sequence (DNA): TGTGCCTCTACGAGGGGGGGCTCGACAGATACGCAGTATTTT. Amino acids: CASTRGGSTDTQYF.